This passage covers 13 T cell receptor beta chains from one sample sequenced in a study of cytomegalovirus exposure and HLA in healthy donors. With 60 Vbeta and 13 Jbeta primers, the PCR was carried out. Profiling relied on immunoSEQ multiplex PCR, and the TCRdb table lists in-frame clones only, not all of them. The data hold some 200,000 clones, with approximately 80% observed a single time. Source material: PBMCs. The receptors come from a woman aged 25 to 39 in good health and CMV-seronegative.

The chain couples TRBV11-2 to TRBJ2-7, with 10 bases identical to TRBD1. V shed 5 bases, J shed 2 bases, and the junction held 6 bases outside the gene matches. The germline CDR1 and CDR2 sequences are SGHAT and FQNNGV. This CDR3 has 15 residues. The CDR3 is CASSEGGQGPYEQYF. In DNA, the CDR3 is TGTGCCAGCAGCGAGGGGGGACAGGGGCCCTACGAGCAGTACTTC. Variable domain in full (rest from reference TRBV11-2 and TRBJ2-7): EAGVAQSPRYKIIEKRQSVAFWCNPISGHATLYWYQQILGQGPKLLIQFQNNGVVDDSQLPKDRFSAERLKGVDSTLKIQPAKLEDSAVYLCASSEGGQGPYEQYFGPGTRLTVT.

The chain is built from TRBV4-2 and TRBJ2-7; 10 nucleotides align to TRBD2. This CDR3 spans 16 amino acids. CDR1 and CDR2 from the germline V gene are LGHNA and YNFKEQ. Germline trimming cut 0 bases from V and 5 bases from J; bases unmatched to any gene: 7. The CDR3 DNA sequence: TGTGCCAGCAGCCAAGACGCTAGCGGGAGAAAGGACGAGCAGTACTTC. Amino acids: CASSQDASGRKDEQYF.

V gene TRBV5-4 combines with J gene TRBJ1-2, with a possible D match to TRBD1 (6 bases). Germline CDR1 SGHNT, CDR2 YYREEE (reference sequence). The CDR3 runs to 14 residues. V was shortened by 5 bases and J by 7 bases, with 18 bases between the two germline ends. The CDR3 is CASRMGGGAGGYTF. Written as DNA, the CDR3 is TGTGCCAGCAGGATGGGGGGGGGCGCGGGTGGCTACACCTTC.

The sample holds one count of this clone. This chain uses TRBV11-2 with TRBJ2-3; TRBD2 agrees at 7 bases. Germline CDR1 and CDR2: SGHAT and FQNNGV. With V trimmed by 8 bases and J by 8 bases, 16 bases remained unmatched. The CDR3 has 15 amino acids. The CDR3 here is CASCPGGRINSTQYF. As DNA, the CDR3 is TGTGCCAGCTGCCCGGGGGGAAGAATCAACAGTACGCAGTATTTT.

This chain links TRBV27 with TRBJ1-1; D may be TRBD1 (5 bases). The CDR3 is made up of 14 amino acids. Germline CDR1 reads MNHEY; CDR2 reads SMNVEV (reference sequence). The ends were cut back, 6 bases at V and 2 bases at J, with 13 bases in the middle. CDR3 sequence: CASRLQDTNTEAFF. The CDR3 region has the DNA TGTGCCAGCAGACTACAGGACACAAACACTGAAGCTTTCTTT.

The CDR3 reads CASSPRGAPTDTQYF. The CDR3 coding sequence is TGTGCCAGCAGCCCCCGCGGGGCACCCACAGATACGCAGTATTTT. The chain has TRBV28 and TRBJ2-3, with D possibly being TRBD2 (6 bases). The germline V and J ends were trimmed by 6 bases and 2 bases, with 15 bases remaining between them. Germline CDR1 is MDHEN and CDR2 is SYDVKM. The length of the CDR3 is 15 residues.

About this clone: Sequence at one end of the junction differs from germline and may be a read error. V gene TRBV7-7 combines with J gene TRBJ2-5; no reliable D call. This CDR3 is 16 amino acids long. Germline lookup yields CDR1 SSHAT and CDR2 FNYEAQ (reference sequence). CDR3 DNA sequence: TGTGCTAGCAGCCCCACCCCTTATGTTAGTCAAGAGACCCAGTACTTC. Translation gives CASSPTPYVSQETQYF.

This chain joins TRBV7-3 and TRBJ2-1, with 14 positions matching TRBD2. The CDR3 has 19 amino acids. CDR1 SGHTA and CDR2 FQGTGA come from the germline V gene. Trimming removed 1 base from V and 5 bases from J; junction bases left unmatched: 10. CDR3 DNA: TGTGCCAGCAGCTTAAGACGAAAGACTAGCGGGAGGGCCAACAATGAGCAGTTCTTC. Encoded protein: CASSLRRKTSGRANNEQFF.

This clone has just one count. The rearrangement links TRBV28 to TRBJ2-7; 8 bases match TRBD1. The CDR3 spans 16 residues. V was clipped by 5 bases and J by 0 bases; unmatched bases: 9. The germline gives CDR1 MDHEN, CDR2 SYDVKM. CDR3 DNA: TGTGCCAGCAGTCCGTCCGGACAGGGAAACTCCTACGAGCAGTACTTC. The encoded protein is CASSPSGQGNSYEQYF.

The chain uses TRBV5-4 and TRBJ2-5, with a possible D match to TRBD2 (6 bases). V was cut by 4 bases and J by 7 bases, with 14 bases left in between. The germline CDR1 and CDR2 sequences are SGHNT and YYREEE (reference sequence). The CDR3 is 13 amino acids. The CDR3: CASSPGTGGTQYF. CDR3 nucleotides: TGTGCCAGCAGCCCGGGTACCGGGGGGACCCAGTACTTC.

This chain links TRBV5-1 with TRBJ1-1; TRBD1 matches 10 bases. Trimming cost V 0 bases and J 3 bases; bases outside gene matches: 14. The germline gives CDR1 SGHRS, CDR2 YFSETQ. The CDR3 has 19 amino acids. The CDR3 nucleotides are TGCGCCAGCAGCTTGGATCTCCCGGGACAGGGGATTCGGGACACTGAAGCTTTCTTT. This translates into CASSLDLPGQGIRDTEAFF.

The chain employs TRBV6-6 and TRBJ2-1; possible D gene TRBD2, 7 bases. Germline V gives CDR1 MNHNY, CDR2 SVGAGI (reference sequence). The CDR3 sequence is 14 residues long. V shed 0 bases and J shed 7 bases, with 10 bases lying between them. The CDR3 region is CASSYSGRGNEQFF. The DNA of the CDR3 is TGTGCCAGCAGTTACTCGGGGAGGGGGAATGAGCAGTTCTTC.

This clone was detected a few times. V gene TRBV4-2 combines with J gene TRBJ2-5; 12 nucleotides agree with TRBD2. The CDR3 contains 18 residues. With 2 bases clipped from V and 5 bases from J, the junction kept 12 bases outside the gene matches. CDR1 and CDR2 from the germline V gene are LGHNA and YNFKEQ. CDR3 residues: CASSQNSQTSGGRETQYF. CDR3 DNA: TGTGCCAGCAGCCAAAACTCTCAAACTAGCGGGGGGCGGGAGACCCAGTACTTC.